One sample yielded the 5 T cell receptor beta chains listed below, sequenced in a study of T cell repertoires in cytomegalovirus infection. Their recognized antigens are unknown. TCRdb analysed the reads with MiXCR anew, one entry per CDR3 protein. The sample includes about 160,000 distinct CDR3 sequences, 20% to 25% seen only once; the top ten take 25%. The specimen comprised CD8+ T cells from cultured PBMCs, sampled from culture after CMV antigen stimulation. These receptors all come from a human donor in good health (CMV status not recorded). Some clones in this sample may be carry-over from other donors' samples.

The genes are TRBV6-2 or TRBV6-3 and TRBJ1-5; 7 bases fit TRBD1. This CDR3 has 15 amino acids. Trimming removed 9 bases from V and 0 bases from J; junction bases left unmatched: 8. Germline V gene lookup returns CDR1 MNHEY and CDR2 SVGEGT. CDR3 sequence reads: CASEQGPYSNQPQHF. DNA of the CDR3: TGTGCCAGTGAACAGGGGCCTTATAGCAATCAGCCCCAGCATTTT.

This chain uses TRBV7-2 with TRBJ2-7, with TRBD1 matching over 11 bases. Germline loops: CDR1 SGHTA, CDR2 FQGNSA. CDR3 length equals 16 residues. V lost 5 bases to trimming and J lost 4 bases; unmatched junction nucleotides: 10. The CDR3 here is CASSRTGTGGWYEQYF. Here the CDR3 DNA reads TGTGCCAGCAGCCGAACGGGGACAGGGGGGTGGTACGAGCAGTACTTC.

This clonotype was detected only a few times. The chain carries TRBV7-2 and TRBJ2-3, with 9 bases identical to TRBD2. Per germline, CDR1 SGHTA and CDR2 FQGNSA. Trimming at V came to 3 bases and at J to 0 bases, leaving 13 bases not matched to a gene. This CDR3 contains 19 residues. The CDR3 coding sequence is TGTGCCAGCAGCTTCCCCGTTCAGAGCGGGGGGTCTAGCACAGATACGCAGTATTTT. Amino acid sequence: CASSFPVQSGGSSTDTQYF.

This CDR3 is CASSASQGDKFF. DNA for the CDR3: TGTGCCAGCAGCGCCAGCCAAGGGGACAAGTTCTTC. The chain employs TRBV7-8 and TRBJ2-1; D perhaps matches TRBD1 (6 bases). Per germline, CDR1 SGHVS and CDR2 FQNEAQ. The CDR3 has 12 residues. Trimming left V 5 bases short and J 14 bases short, with 16 bases between.

On this clonotype: Germline and junction disagree at one end, which may indicate a read error. The J gene is TRBJ2-1, the V gene TRBV7-7; a weak D match, TRBD1 (6 bases). Germline CDR1 reads SSHAT; CDR2 reads FNYEAQ (reference sequence). The CDR3 spans 16 residues. The CDR3 protein is CASSLSLGAMVNEQFF. In DNA, the CDR3 is TGTGCTAGCAGCTTATCCCTGGGGGCTATGGTCAATGAGCAGTTCTTC.